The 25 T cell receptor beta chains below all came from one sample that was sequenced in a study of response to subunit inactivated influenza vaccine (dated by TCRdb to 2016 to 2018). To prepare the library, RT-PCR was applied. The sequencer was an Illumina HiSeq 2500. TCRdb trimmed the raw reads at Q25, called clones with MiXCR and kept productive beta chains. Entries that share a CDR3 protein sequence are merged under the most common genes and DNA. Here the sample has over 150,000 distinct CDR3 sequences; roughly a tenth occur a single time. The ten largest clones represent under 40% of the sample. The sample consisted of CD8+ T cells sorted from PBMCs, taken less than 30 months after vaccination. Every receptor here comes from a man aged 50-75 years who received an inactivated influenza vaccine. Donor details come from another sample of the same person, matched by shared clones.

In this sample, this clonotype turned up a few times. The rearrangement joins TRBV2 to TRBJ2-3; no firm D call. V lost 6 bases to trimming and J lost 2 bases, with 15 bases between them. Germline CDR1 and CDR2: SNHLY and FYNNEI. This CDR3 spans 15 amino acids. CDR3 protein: CASRALTDDTDTQYF. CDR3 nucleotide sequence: TGTGCCAGCAGGGCCTTGACGGATGACACAGATACGCAGTATTTT.

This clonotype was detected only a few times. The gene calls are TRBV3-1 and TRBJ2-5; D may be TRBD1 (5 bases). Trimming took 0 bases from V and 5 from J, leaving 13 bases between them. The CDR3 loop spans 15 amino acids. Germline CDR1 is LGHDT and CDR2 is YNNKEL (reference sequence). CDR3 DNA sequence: TGTGCCAGCAGCCAAGATGAGGCAGGGATGGAGACCCAGTACTTC. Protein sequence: CASSQDEAGMETQYF.

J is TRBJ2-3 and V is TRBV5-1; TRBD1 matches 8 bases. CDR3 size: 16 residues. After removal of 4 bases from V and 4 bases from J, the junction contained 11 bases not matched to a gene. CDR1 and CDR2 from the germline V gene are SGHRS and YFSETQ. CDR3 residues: CASSVAPDREADTQYF. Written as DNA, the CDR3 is TGCGCCAGCAGCGTGGCCCCGGACAGGGAGGCAGATACGCAGTATTTT.

CDR3 in DNA: TGCAGCGTTGATGCTAGCGGGAGGGCCCAAGAGACCCAGTACTTC. The encoded protein is CSVDASGRAQETQYF. The chain is built from TRBV29-1 and TRBJ2-5; 12 bases align to TRBD2. The V segment lost 3 bases and the J segment 1 base; nucleotides outside the gene matches: 3. In germline, CDR1 is SQVTM, CDR2 ANQGSEA. This CDR3 has 15 residues. Together with reference TRBV29-1 and TRBJ2-5, the CDR3 gives the full variable domain: SAVISQKPSRDICQRGTSLTIQCQVDSQVTMMFWYRQQPGQSLTLIATANQGSEATYESGFVIDKFPISRPNLTFSTLTVSNMSPEDSSIYLCSVDASGRAQETQYFGPGTRLLVL.

The CDR3 loop is CASRPAGGEETQYF. The CDR3 DNA reads TGTGCCAGCAGACCAGCGGGGGGAGAAGAGACCCAGTACTTC. The chain recombines TRBV28 with TRBJ2-5; TRBD2 aligns across 9 bases. The V segment lost 6 bases and the J segment 3 bases; nucleotides outside the gene matches: 5. The germline gives CDR1 MDHEN, CDR2 SYDVKM. CDR3 length: 14 amino acids.

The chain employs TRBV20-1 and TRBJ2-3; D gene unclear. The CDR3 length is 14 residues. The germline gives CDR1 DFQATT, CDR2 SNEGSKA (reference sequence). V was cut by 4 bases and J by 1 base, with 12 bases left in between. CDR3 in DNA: TGCAGTGCTATTCCCCTAGTAGGCACAGATACGCAGTATTTT. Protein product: CSAIPLVGTDTQYF.

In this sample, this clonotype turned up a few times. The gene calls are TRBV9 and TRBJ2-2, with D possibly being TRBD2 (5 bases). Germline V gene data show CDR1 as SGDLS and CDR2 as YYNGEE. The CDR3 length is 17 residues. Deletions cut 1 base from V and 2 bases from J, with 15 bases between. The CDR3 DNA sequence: TGTGCCAGCAGCGTACCCCGCGGAGAGGGTAACACCGGGGAGCTGTTTTTT. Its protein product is CASSVPRGEGNTGELFF. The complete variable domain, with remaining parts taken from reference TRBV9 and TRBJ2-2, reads DSGVTQTPKHLITATGQRVTLRCSPRSGDLSVYWYQQSLDQGLQFLIQYYNGEERAKGNILERFSAQQFPDLHSELNLSSLELGDSALYFCASSVPRGEGNTGELFFGEGSRLTVL.

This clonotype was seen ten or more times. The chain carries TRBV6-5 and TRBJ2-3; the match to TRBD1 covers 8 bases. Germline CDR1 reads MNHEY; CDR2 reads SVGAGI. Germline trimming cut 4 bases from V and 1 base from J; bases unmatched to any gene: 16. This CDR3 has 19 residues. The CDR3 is CASSSPPDGQGAGTDTQYF. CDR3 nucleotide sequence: TGTGCCAGCAGTTCCCCCCCCGATGGACAGGGCGCGGGCACAGATACGCAGTATTTT.

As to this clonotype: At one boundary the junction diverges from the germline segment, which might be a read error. The CDR3 here is CASSQGLAGISSYNQQFF. The CDR3 DNA follows: TGTGCCAGCAGTCAGGGACTAGCGGGGATCAGCTCCTACAATCAGCAGTTCTTC. The V call is TRBV6-2 or TRBV6-3, the J call TRBJ2-1; 13 bases map to TRBD2. The length of the CDR3 is 18 residues. The V gene's germline CDR1 is MNHEY and CDR2 SVGEGT.

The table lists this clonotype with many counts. CDR3 residues: CASSLDASGGYNEQFF. For the CDR3, the DNA is TGTGCCAGCAGCTTAGATGCAAGTGGGGGCTACAATGAGCAGTTCTTC. V usage is TRBV11-3 and J usage is TRBJ2-1; D might be TRBD1 or TRBD2, each matching 5 bases. Germline-derived CDR1 and CDR2 are SGHNT and YENEEA. The CDR3 is made up of 16 amino acids. Trimming shortened V by 0 bases and J by 3 bases, and 12 bases separated the two germline ends.

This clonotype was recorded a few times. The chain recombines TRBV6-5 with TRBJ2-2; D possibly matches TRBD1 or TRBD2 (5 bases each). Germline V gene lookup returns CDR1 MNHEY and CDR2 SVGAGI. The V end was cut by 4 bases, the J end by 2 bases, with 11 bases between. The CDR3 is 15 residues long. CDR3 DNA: TGTGCCAGCAGTTGGGACGGAACTAACACCGGGGAGCTGTTTTTT. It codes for CASSWDGTNTGELFF.

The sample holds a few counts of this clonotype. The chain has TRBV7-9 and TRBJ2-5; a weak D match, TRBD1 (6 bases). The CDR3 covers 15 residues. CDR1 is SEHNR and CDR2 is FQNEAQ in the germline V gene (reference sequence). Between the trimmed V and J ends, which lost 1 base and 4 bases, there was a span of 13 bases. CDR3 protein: CASSLGGRGRETQYF. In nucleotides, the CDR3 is TGTGCCAGCAGCTTAGGCGGCAGGGGCAGAGAGACCCAGTACTTC.

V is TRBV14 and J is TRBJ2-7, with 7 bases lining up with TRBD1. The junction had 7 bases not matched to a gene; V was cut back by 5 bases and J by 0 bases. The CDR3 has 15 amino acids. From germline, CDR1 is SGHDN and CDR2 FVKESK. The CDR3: CASSSTGESSYEQYF. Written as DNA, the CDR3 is TGTGCCAGCAGCTCAACAGGGGAGAGCTCCTACGAGCAGTACTTC.

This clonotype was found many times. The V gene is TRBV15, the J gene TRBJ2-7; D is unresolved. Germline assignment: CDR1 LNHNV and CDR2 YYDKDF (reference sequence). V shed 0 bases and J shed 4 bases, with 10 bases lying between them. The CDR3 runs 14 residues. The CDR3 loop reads CATSRDLPAYEQYF. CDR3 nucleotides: TGTGCCACCAGCAGAGATTTGCCAGCTTACGAGCAGTACTTC.

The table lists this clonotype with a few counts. In DNA, the CDR3 is TGCGCCAGCAGCTGGGACAGCCGTTCCTACGAGCAGTACTTC. Its protein product is CASSWDSRSYEQYF. This chain uses TRBV5-1 with TRBJ2-7, with 7 bases identical to TRBD1. The CDR3 is made up of 14 amino acids. CDR1 is SGHRS and CDR2 is YFSETQ in the germline V gene. The trim removed 3 bases at V and 1 base at J, leaving 4 bases unmatched.

This CDR3 reads CASSPGRRFNEQFF. Written as DNA, the CDR3 is TGTGCCAGCAGTCCGGGACGGCGTTTTAATGAGCAGTTCTTC. The V gene is TRBV6-2 or TRBV6-3, the J gene TRBJ2-1; D could derive from TRBD1 or TRBD2 (5 bases each). Between the trimmed V and J ends, which lost 5 bases and 7 bases, there was a span of 15 bases. The CDR3 runs 14 residues. Germline CDR1 is MNHEY and CDR2 is SVGEGT.

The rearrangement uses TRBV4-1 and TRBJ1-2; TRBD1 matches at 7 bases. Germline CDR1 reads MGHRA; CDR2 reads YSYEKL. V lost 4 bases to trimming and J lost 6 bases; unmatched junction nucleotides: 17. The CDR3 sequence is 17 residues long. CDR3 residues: CASSPQPGTAGSNGYTF. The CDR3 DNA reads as TGCGCCAGCAGCCCCCAGCCTGGGACAGCGGGGTCTAATGGCTACACCTTC.

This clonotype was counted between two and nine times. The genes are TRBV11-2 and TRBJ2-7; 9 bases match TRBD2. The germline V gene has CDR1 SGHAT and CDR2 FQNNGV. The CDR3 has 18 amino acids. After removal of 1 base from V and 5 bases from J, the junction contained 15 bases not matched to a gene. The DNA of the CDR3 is TGTGCCAGCAGCTTAGGGGCGCCAGGTGCGGGGGGGCCCAACGAGCAGTACTTC. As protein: CASSLGAPGAGGPNEQYF.

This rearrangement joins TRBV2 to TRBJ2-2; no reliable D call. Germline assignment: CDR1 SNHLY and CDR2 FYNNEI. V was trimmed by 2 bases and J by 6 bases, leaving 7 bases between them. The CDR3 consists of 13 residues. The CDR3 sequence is CASSESGAGELFF. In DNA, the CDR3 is TGTGCCAGCAGTGAATCGGGCGCCGGGGAGCTGTTTTTT.

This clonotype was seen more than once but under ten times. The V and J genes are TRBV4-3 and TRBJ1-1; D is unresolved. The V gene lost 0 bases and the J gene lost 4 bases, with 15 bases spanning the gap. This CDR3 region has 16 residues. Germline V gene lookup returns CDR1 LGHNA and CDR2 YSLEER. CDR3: CASSQDTMSRSTEAFF. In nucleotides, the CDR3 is TGCGCCAGCAGCCAAGATACTATGTCCAGGAGCACTGAAGCTTTCTTT.

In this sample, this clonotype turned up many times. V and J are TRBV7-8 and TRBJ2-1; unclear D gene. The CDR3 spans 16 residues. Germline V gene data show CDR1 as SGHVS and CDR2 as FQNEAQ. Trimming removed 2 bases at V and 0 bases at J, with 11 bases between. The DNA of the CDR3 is TGTGCCAGCAGCTTATCCCCTGCAGGCTCCTACAATGAGCAGTTCTTC. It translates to CASSLSPAGSYNEQFF.

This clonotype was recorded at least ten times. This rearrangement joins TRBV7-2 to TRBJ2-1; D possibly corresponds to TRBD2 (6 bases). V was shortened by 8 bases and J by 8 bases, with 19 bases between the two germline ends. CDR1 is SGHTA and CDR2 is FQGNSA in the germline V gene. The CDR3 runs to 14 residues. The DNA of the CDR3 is TGTGCCAGCGTCAGACTAGAGAAGTTCTATGAGCAGTTCTTC. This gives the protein CASVRLEKFYEQFF.

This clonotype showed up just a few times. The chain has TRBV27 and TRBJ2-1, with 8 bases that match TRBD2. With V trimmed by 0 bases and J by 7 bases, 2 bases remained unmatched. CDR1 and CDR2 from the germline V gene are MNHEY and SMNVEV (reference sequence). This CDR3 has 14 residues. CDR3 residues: CASSLSASGNEQFF. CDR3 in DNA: TGTGCCAGCAGTTTATCCGCTAGCGGGAATGAGCAGTTCTTC.

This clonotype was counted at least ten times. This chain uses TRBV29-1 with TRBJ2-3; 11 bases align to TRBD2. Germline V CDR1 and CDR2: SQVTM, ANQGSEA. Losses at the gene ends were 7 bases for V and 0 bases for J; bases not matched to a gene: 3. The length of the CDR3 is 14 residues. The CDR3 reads CSAGTSGSTDTQYF. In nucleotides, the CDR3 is TGCAGCGCTGGGACTAGCGGCAGCACAGATACGCAGTATTTT.

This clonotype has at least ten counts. DNA of the CDR3: TGTGCCAGCAGCCAAGCGATCGGCAGGGAGAAGTCTTACGGATACGAGCAGTACTTC. Translating it yields CASSQAIGREKSYGYEQYF. This chain uses TRBV4-2 with TRBJ2-7; D may correspond to TRBD1 or TRBD2 (5 bases each). The V and J ends lost 1 base and 4 bases respectively, with 26 bases between them. The CDR3 totals 19 residues. CDR1 and CDR2 from the germline V gene are LGHNA and YNFKEQ.